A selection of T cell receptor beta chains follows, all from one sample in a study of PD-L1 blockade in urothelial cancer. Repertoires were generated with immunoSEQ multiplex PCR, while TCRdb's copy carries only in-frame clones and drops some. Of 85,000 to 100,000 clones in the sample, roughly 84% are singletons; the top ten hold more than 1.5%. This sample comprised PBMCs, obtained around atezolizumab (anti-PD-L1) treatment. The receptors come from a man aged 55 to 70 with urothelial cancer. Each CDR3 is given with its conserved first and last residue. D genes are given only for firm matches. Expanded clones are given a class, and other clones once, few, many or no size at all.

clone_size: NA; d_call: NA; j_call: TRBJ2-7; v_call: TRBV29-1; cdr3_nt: TGCAGCGTTGAAGGGGCAGGTGGTTTGGATTACGAGCAGTACTTC; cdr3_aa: CSVEGAGGLDYEQYF
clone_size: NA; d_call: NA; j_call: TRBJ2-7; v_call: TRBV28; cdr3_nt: TGTGCCAGCAGTTTACAGGACTACGAGCAGTACTTC; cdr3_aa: CASSLQDYEQYF
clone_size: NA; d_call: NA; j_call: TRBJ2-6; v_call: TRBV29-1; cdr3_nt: TGCAGCGTTGTACAGGGACCCTTCTCTGGGGCCAACGTCCTGACTTTC; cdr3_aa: CSVVQGPFSGANVLTF
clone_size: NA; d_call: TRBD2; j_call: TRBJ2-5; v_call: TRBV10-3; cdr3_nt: TGTGCCATCTCCGGACTAGCGGGGCAAGAGACCCAGTACTTC; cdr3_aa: CAISGLAGQETQYF
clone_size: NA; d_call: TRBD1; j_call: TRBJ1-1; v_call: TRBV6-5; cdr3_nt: TGTGCCAGCAGTTACTCGGGGACAGGGACTGTAGCTTTCTTT; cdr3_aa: CASSYSGTGTVAFF
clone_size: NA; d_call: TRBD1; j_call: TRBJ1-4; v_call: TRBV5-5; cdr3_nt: TGTGCCAGCAGCTACAGGGGATCGGGGGAAAAACTGTTTTTT; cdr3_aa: CASSYRGSGEKLFF
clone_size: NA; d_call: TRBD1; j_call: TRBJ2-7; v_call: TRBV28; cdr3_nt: TGTGCCAGCAAGGGGACAGGGATCTCCTACGAGCAGTACTTC; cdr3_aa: CASKGTGISYEQYF
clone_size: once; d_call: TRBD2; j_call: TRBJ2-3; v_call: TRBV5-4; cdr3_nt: TGTGCCAGCAGCCTAGGGGCGGGGGGACCCACAGATACGCAGTATTTT; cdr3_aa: CASSLGAGGPTDTQYF
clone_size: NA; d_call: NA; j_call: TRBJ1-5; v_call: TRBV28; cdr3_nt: TGTGCCAGCACCCAAGGGGGTCAGCCCCAGCATTTT; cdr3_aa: CASTQGGQPQHF
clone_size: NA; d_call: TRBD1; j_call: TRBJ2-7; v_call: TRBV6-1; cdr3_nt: TGTGCCAGCAGTTTAAAACAGGGGGACGAGCAGTACTTC; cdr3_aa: CASSLKQGDEQYF
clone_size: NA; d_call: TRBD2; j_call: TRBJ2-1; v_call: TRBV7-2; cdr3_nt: TGTGCCAGCAGCTTCTCCGGGACTAGCGGGTTCTTC; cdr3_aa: CASSFSGTSGFF
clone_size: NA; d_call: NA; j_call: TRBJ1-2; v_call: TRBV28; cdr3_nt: TGTGCCAGCACCCCCGGAGGGGATAACTATGGCTACACCTTC; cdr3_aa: CASTPGGDNYGYTF
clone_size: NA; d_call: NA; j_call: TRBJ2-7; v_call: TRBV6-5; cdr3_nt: TGTGCCAGCAGTGGAGGGGTGTGGGAGCAGTACTTC; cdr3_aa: CASSGGVWEQYF
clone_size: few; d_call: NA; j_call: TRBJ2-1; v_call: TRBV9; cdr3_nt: TGTGCCAGCAGCGTAGCAGGCTCGGAGCAGTTCTTC; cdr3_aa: CASSVAGSEQFF
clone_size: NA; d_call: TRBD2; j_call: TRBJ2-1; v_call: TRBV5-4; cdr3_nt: TGTGCCAGCAGCTTCCCGCCAGCGGGAACCTACAATGAGCAGTTCTTC; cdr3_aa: CASSFPPAGTYNEQFF
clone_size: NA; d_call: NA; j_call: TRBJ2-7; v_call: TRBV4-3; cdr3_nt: TGCGCCAGCAGCCAAGGCCCGTCCACCTACTCCTACGAGCAGTACTTC; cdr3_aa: CASSQGPSTYSYEQYF
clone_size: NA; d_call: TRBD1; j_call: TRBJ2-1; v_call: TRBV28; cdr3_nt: TGTGCCAGCGCCCAGGGGGCAGCCTACAATGAGCAGTTCTTC; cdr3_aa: CASAQGAAYNEQFF
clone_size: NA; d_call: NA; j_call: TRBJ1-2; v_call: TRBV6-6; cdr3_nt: TGTGCCAGCAGCCCGGACAGCGCAGCCGGCTACACCTTC; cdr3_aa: CASSPDSAAGYTF
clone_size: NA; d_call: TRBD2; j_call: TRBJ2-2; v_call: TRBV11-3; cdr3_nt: TGTGCCAGCAGCTTCGGCGGGGGGGCCGGCGGCGGGGAGCTGTTTTTT; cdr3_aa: CASSFGGGAGGGELFF
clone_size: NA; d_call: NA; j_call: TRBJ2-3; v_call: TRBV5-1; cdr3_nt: TGCGCCAGCAGCTTGTATACAGGCACAGATACGCAGTATTTT; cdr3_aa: CASSLYTGTDTQYF